This T cell receptor (beta chain) was documented in a study of long-term antiretroviral therapy in people with HIV. Version v3.0 of the immunoSEQ assay was performed at survey level. Using immunoSEQ multiplex PCR, the repertoire was profiled, and TCRdb retains in-frame clones only, with some absent. The table records under 20,000 clones, around four fifths of them present only once. Findings and limits, study-wide: The study found that diversity rose after ART but stayed below transplant donor controls. HIV repertoires spanned narrower CDR3 length ranges than controls. Those clones which expanded before ART made up the dominant part of the repertoire at all time points.

This CDR3 is 17 amino acids long. The V gene's germline CDR1 is MGHRA and CDR2 YSYEKL. Trimming removed 1 base at V and 2 bases at J, with 16 bases between. This clone was observed once. Its target is unknown. Clinicians in the United States treated all participants with HIV. The TCR sequence derives from a man in his late teens or twenties with HIV. This chain connects TRBV4-1 to TRBJ2-3; D call uncertain. This material consisted of unsorted PBMCs, taken 0.3 years after starting antiretroviral therapy. CDR3 in amino acids: CASSQVVTPGTTDTQYF. DNA of the CDR3: TGCGCCAGCAGCCAAGTGGTGACTCCTGGAACCACAGATACGCAGTATTTT.